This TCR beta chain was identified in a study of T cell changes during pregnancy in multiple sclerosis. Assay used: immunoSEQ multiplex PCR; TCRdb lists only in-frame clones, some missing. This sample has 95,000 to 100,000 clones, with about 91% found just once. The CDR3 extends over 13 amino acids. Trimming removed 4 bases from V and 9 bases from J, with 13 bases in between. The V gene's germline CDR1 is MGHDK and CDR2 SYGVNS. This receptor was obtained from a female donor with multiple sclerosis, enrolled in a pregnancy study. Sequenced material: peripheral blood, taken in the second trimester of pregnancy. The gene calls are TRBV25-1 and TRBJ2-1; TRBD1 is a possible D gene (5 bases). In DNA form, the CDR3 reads TGTGCCAGCAGTGGCACTGGGCAGGGTGAGCAGTTCTTC. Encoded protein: CASSGTGQGEQFF. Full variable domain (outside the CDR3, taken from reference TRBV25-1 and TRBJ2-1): EADIYQTPRYLVIGTGKKITLECSQTMGHDKMYWYQQDPGMELHLIHYSYGVNSTEKGDLSSESTVSRIRTEHFPLTLESARPSHTSQYLCASSGTGQGEQFFGPGTRLTVL.